Below, 10 T cell receptor beta chains from the same sample are listed, as sequenced in a study of shared clonotypes between healthy human individuals. The data were produced by immunoSEQ multiplex PCR, yet TCRdb's version contains in-frame clones alone and is incomplete. The data contain approximately 320,000 clones, under 80% of them singletons. Sequencing was carried out using memory CD4+ T cells sorted from blood. Subset meaning: CD45RA-negative fraction. Receptor source: a man aged 30 to 39 in good health.

This clone was observed once. The chain recombines TRBV5-4 with TRBJ2-3, with D perhaps assigned TRBD1 or TRBD2 (5 bases each). Germline lookup yields CDR1 SGHNT and CDR2 YYREEE (reference sequence). Trimming pared 4 bases from V and 6 bases from J, leaving 21 bases between. This CDR3 comprises 16 residues. The CDR3 loop reads CASSLYSGAGKDTQYF. The CDR3 coding sequence is TGTGCCAGCAGCCTATACTCCGGGGCCGGGAAGGATACGCAGTATTTT.

The genes are TRBV19 and TRBJ2-1; 8 bases align to TRBD2. V lost 5 bases to trimming and J lost 2 bases; unmatched junction nucleotides: 11. CDR1 and CDR2 (germline): LNHDA, SQIVND (reference sequence). The CDR3 totals 17 residues. Here the CDR3 DNA reads TGTGCCAGTAGTGGAACAGGGACTAGTTATCCCTACAATGAGCAGTTCTTC. Its protein product is CASSGTGTSYPYNEQFF.

In nucleotides, the CDR3 is TGTGCCAGCACCACAACACGAGGCACTGAAGCTTTCTTT. Its protein product is CASTTTRGTEAFF. The rearrangement links TRBV6-1 to TRBJ1-1; D unresolved. V gave up 7 bases and J gave up 4 bases, with 13 bases separating them. The CDR3 is 13 amino acids. CDR1 is MNHNS and CDR2 is SASEGT in the germline V gene.

This sequence joins TRBV7-2 and TRBJ2-3, with no clear D. Germline CDR1 reads SGHTA; CDR2 reads FQGNSA. The V gene lost 3 bases and the J gene lost 8 bases, with 12 bases spanning the gap. This CDR3 is 13 amino acids long. In DNA form, the CDR3 reads TGTGCCAGCAGCTTTGGTAACATGGGTACGCAGTATTTT. It specifies CASSFGNMGTQYF.

Worth noting for this clone: Other DNA sequences in the same sample also yield this CDR3. The V call is TRBV2, the J call TRBJ2-1; D is undetermined. V was trimmed by 6 bases and J by 7 bases, leaving 7 bases between them. The CDR3 loop spans 11 amino acids. The germline V gene has CDR1 SNHLY and CDR2 FYNNEI. The CDR3 protein is CASSYRNEQFF. CDR3 nucleotide sequence: TGTGCCAGCAGCTATAGAAATGAGCAGTTCTTC. The full variable domain, completed using reference TRBV2 and TRBJ2-1, is EPEVTQTPSHQVTQMGQEVILRCVPISNHLYFYWYRQILGQKVEFLVSFYNNEISEKSEIFDDQFSVERPDGSNFTLKIRSTKLEDSAMYFCASSYRNEQFFGPGTRLTVL.

Concerning this clone itself: This is likely a read error, given that the CDR3 carries no conserved phenylalanine or tryptophan at its end. No DNA is shown, since the ends of the CDR3 on it are uncertain; the CDR3 is the one TCRdb lists. J is TRBJ2-7 and V is TRBV6-1; the table names TRBD2, a call not compared with the DNA. The CDR3 has 11 residues if both end residues are counted. CDR1 is MNHNS and CDR2 is SASEGT in the germline V gene. CDR3 sequence: CASSTVGGAQL.

The J gene is TRBJ1-2, the V gene TRBV18; no clear D gene. Germline V gene lookup returns CDR1 KGHSH and CDR2 LQKENI. This CDR3 contains 13 residues. V was cut by 5 bases and J by 4 bases, with 11 bases left in between. The CDR3 region is CASSGSRSYGYTF. CDR3 bases: TGTGCCAGCTCAGGGAGTAGGAGCTATGGCTACACCTTC.

V gene TRBV2 combines with J gene TRBJ2-2, with D hard to call. CDR1 and CDR2 from the germline V gene are SNHLY and FYNNEI. CDR3 length equals 16 residues. Deletions cut 7 bases from V and 1 base from J, with 16 bases between. This chain's CDR3 is CASKAPTERNTGELFF. DNA of the CDR3: TGTGCCAGCAAGGCGCCGACCGAGAGGAACACCGGGGAGCTGTTTTTT.

This chain joins TRBV28 and TRBJ1-2; no definite D call. V dropped 6 bases and J dropped 8 bases, with 10 bases sitting between them. The CDR3 runs to 11 residues. CDR1 and CDR2 (germline): MDHEN, SYDVKM. The chain's CDR3 is CASSQDWGYTF. The CDR3 DNA reads as TGTGCCAGCAGCCAAGATTGGGGCTACACCTTC.

This chain uses TRBV4-1 with TRBJ2-3; D may be TRBD2 (6 bases). The V end lost 4 bases, the J end lost 6 bases, and 14 bases lay between the germline ends. This CDR3 comprises 14 residues. Germline V gene lookup returns CDR1 MGHRA and CDR2 YSYEKL. The CDR3 sequence is CASSLSSAEDTQYF. CDR3 nucleotide sequence: TGCGCCAGCAGCCTCTCTAGCGCCGAGGATACGCAGTATTTT.